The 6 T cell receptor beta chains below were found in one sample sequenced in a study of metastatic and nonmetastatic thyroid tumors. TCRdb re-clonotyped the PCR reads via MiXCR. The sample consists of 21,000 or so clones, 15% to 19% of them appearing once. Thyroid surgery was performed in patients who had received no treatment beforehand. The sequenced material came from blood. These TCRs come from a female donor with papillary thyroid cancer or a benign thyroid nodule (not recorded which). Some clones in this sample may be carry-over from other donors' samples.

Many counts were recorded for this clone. As DNA, the CDR3 is TGTGCCAGCATCGGGGCTAGCGGACCCTACAATGAGCAGTTCTTC. Amino acid sequence: CASIGASGPYNEQFF. The chain carries TRBV27 and TRBJ2-1, with 7 bases aligning to TRBD2. The CDR3 has 15 amino acids. Trimming removed 7 bases from V and 2 bases from J; junction bases left unmatched: 8. Germline V CDR1 and CDR2: MNHEY, SMNVEV (reference sequence).

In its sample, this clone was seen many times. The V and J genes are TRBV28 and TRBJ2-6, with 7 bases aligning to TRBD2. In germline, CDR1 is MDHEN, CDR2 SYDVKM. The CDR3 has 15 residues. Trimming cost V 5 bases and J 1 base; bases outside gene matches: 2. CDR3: CASSPGGSGANVLTF. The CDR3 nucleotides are TGTGCCAGCAGTCCCGGGGGGTCTGGGGCCAACGTCCTGACTTTC.

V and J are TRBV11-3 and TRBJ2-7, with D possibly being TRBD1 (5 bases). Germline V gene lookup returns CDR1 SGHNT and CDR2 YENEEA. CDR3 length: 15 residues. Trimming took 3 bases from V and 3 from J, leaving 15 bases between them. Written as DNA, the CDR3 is TGTGCCAGCAGCTTTGGGGCACAGAAAGACTACGAGCAGTACTTC. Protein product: CASSFGAQKDYEQYF.

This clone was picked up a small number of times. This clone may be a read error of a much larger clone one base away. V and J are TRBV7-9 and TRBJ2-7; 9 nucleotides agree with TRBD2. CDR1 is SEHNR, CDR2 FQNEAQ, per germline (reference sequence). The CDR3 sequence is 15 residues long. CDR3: CAGSLVAGASSEQYF. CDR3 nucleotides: TGTGCCGGCAGCTTGGTAGCGGGAGCAAGTTCTGAGCAGTACTTC.

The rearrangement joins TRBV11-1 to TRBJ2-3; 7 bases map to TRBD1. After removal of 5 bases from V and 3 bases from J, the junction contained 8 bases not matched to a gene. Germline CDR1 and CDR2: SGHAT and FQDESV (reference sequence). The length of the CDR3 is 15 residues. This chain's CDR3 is CASSPWYRGTDTQYF. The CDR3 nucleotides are TGTGCCAGCAGCCCCTGGTACAGGGGAACAGATACGCAGTATTTT.

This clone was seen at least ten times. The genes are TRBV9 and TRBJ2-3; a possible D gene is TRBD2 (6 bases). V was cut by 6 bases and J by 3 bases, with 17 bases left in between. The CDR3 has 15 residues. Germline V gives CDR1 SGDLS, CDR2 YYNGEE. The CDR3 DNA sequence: TGTGCCAGCACTGAAGGGGCGGGGTTGACAGATACGCAGTATTTT. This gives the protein CASTEGAGLTDTQYF.